The 10 T cell receptor beta chains below all came from one sample that was sequenced in a study of patients and donors after allogeneic stem cell transplantation. TCRdb redid the calling of the RT-PCR reads with MiXCR, one entry per CDR3 protein. Of approximately 140,000 distinct CDR3 sequences detected, 30% to 45% appear once; the ten largest clones hold about 50%. Sequencing was carried out using blood, either unsorted or a sorted T cell fraction (not recorded which). The origin of the receptors is a human donor who was either an allogeneic HSCT recipient or a stem cell or donor lymphocyte infusion donor (not recorded which). It is not recorded whose cells these are; they may come from a transplant donor.

This chain joins TRBV4-3 and TRBJ1-6; TRBD1 is a possible D gene (5 bases). V dropped 0 bases and J dropped 2 bases, with 8 bases sitting between them. Germline CDR1 LGHNA, CDR2 YSLEER. The CDR3 runs to 16 residues. CDR3 in DNA: TGCGCCAGCAGCCAAGAAGGGGACCCCTATAATTCACCCCTCCACTTT. As protein: CASSQEGDPYNSPLHF.

The CDR3: CASSFETGNSPLHF. CDR3 sequence (DNA): TGTGCCAGCAGCTTTGAGACAGGGAATTCACCCCTCCACTTT. The chain has TRBV13 and TRBJ1-6; TRBD1 matches 7 bases. Germline CDR1 reads PRHDT; CDR2 reads FYEKMQ (reference sequence). After removal of 3 bases from V and 7 bases from J, the junction contained 3 bases not matched to a gene. The CDR3 has 14 residues.

The chain employs TRBV12-3 or TRBV12-4 and TRBJ2-5, with D possibly TRBD1 on 5 matching bases. The CDR3 extends over 13 amino acids. Trimming removed 3 bases from V and 5 bases from J, with 10 bases in between. CDR3 nucleotides: TGTGCCAGCAGTTTTGGGGCAGGGGAGACCCAGTACTTC. As protein: CASSFGAGETQYF.

The gene calls are TRBV28 and TRBJ2-2; TRBD1 aligns across 7 bases. The V segment lost 5 bases and the J segment 6 bases; nucleotides outside the gene matches: 12. The CDR3 is 16 residues long. CDR1 and CDR2 (germline): MDHEN, SYDVKM. CDR3 coding DNA: TGTGCCAGCAGTCCCGCAGGTTCGCAGGGGGCCGGGGAGCTGTTTTTT. This sequence encodes CASSPAGSQGAGELFF. Combining the CDR3 with reference TRBV28 and TRBJ2-2 gives the whole variable domain DVKVTQSSRYLVKRTGEKVFLECVQDMDHENMFWYRQDPGLGLRLIYFSYDVKMKEKGDIPEGYSVSREKKERFSLILESASTNQTSMYLCASSPAGSQGAGELFFGEGSRLTVL.

The table lists this clonotype with a few counts. The rearrangement uses TRBV20-1 and TRBJ2-7; 9 positions agree with TRBD2. Trimming took 1 base from V and 1 from J; bases not matched to a gene: 5. The CDR3 sequence is 15 residues long. Looked up from germline, CDR1 is DFQATT and CDR2 is SNEGSKA (reference sequence). This chain's CDR3 is CSARGTSGPSYEQYV. The CDR3 nucleotides read TGCAGTGCTAGAGGCACTAGCGGGCCTTCCTACGAGCAGTACGTC.

In its sample, this clonotype was seen a few times. The genes are TRBV12-3 or TRBV12-4 and TRBJ1-4; the D gene is possibly TRBD1 (5 bases). The length of the CDR3 is 14 residues. V gave up 6 bases and J gave up 8 bases, with 16 bases separating them. The CDR3 loop reads CASRSGTGSEKLFF. CDR3 nucleotides: TGTGCCAGCAGGTCCGGGACGGGCTCAGAAAAACTGTTTTTT.

This clonotype was counted between two and nine times. The rearrangement joins TRBV7-9 to TRBJ1-2, with D maybe TRBD1 (6 bases). Per germline, CDR1 SEHNR and CDR2 FQNEAQ (reference sequence). CDR3 size: 14 residues. V was clipped by 3 bases and J by 3 bases, with 11 bases between them. Written as DNA, the CDR3 is TGTGCCAGCAGCTTGACCGGGGGCCACTATGGCTACACCTTC. Translated, it gives CASSLTGGHYGYTF.

Only one count was recorded for this clonotype. V gene TRBV5-1 combines with J gene TRBJ1-2; D ambiguous. V was trimmed by 4 bases and J by 10 bases, leaving 17 bases between them. Germline CDR1 SGHRS, CDR2 YFSETQ. The CDR3 is 13 amino acids. CDR3 sequence (DNA): TGCGCCAGCAGCACCACAGCGGAGTCTGACTACACCTTC. It codes for CASSTTAESDYTF.

This clonotype has more than one count but fewer than ten. The CDR3 nucleotides read TGCGCCAGCAGCTGGCAGGCTGAGGAGAACTATGGCTACACCTTC. This gives the protein CASSWQAEENYGYTF. This chain links TRBV5-1 with TRBJ1-2; D remains ambiguous. From germline, CDR1 is SGHRS and CDR2 YFSETQ. The V end lost 3 bases, the J end lost 2 bases, and 14 bases lay between the germline ends. The CDR3 is 15 amino acids.

The V gene is TRBV6-1, the J gene TRBJ1-1; D is ambiguous. The CDR3 has 15 amino acids. Germline V lookup: CDR1 MNHNS, CDR2 SASEGT. The V end was cut by 2 bases, the J end by 1 base, with 11 bases between. The CDR3 region has the DNA TGTGCCAGCAGTGAAACGCCCAGACAGAACACTGAAGCTTTCTTT. This sequence encodes CASSETPRQNTEAFF.